This TCR beta chain was identified in a study of shared clonotypes between healthy human individuals. Study details: Donors were a couple of women and a few men aged 18 to 49.

The authors' processing: ImmunoSEQ yielded junction-only sequences lacking quality scores, so filtering differed. Data came from immunoSEQ multiplex PCR; TCRdb stores just in-frame clones and leaves some out. The V and J calls and clone size come from that table; D and trimming were worked out from the DNA. The table lists 2 million to 2.5 million clones, around 93% of them singletons. Findings and limits, study-wide: Richness estimates generally favored naive over memory subsets.

The V segment lost 3 bases and the J segment 1 base; nucleotides outside the gene matches: 4. The CDR3 extends over 14 amino acids. Germline loops: CDR1 SGHRS, CDR2 YFSETQ. To note about this clone: Its matching antigen is unknown.

The rearrangement uses TRBV5-1 and TRBJ2-7, with 7 bases lining up with TRBD1. This clonotype was sampled from a man between 18 and 35 years old in good health. Some clones in this sample may be carry-over from other donors' samples. Specimen: naive CD4+ T cells from PBMCs. Subset reported: CD45RA+ positively selected. The CDR3 DNA follows: TGCGCCAGCAGCTCGCCGGGACAGTCCTACGAGCAGTACTTC. Residues: CASSSPGQSYEQYF. Full variable domain (outside the CDR3, taken from reference TRBV5-1 and TRBJ2-7): KAGVTQTPRYLIKTRGQQVTLSCSPISGHRSVSWYQQTPGQGLQFLFEYFSETQRNKGNFPGRFSGRQFSNSRSEMNVSTLELGDSALYLCASSSPGQSYEQYFGPGTRLTVT.